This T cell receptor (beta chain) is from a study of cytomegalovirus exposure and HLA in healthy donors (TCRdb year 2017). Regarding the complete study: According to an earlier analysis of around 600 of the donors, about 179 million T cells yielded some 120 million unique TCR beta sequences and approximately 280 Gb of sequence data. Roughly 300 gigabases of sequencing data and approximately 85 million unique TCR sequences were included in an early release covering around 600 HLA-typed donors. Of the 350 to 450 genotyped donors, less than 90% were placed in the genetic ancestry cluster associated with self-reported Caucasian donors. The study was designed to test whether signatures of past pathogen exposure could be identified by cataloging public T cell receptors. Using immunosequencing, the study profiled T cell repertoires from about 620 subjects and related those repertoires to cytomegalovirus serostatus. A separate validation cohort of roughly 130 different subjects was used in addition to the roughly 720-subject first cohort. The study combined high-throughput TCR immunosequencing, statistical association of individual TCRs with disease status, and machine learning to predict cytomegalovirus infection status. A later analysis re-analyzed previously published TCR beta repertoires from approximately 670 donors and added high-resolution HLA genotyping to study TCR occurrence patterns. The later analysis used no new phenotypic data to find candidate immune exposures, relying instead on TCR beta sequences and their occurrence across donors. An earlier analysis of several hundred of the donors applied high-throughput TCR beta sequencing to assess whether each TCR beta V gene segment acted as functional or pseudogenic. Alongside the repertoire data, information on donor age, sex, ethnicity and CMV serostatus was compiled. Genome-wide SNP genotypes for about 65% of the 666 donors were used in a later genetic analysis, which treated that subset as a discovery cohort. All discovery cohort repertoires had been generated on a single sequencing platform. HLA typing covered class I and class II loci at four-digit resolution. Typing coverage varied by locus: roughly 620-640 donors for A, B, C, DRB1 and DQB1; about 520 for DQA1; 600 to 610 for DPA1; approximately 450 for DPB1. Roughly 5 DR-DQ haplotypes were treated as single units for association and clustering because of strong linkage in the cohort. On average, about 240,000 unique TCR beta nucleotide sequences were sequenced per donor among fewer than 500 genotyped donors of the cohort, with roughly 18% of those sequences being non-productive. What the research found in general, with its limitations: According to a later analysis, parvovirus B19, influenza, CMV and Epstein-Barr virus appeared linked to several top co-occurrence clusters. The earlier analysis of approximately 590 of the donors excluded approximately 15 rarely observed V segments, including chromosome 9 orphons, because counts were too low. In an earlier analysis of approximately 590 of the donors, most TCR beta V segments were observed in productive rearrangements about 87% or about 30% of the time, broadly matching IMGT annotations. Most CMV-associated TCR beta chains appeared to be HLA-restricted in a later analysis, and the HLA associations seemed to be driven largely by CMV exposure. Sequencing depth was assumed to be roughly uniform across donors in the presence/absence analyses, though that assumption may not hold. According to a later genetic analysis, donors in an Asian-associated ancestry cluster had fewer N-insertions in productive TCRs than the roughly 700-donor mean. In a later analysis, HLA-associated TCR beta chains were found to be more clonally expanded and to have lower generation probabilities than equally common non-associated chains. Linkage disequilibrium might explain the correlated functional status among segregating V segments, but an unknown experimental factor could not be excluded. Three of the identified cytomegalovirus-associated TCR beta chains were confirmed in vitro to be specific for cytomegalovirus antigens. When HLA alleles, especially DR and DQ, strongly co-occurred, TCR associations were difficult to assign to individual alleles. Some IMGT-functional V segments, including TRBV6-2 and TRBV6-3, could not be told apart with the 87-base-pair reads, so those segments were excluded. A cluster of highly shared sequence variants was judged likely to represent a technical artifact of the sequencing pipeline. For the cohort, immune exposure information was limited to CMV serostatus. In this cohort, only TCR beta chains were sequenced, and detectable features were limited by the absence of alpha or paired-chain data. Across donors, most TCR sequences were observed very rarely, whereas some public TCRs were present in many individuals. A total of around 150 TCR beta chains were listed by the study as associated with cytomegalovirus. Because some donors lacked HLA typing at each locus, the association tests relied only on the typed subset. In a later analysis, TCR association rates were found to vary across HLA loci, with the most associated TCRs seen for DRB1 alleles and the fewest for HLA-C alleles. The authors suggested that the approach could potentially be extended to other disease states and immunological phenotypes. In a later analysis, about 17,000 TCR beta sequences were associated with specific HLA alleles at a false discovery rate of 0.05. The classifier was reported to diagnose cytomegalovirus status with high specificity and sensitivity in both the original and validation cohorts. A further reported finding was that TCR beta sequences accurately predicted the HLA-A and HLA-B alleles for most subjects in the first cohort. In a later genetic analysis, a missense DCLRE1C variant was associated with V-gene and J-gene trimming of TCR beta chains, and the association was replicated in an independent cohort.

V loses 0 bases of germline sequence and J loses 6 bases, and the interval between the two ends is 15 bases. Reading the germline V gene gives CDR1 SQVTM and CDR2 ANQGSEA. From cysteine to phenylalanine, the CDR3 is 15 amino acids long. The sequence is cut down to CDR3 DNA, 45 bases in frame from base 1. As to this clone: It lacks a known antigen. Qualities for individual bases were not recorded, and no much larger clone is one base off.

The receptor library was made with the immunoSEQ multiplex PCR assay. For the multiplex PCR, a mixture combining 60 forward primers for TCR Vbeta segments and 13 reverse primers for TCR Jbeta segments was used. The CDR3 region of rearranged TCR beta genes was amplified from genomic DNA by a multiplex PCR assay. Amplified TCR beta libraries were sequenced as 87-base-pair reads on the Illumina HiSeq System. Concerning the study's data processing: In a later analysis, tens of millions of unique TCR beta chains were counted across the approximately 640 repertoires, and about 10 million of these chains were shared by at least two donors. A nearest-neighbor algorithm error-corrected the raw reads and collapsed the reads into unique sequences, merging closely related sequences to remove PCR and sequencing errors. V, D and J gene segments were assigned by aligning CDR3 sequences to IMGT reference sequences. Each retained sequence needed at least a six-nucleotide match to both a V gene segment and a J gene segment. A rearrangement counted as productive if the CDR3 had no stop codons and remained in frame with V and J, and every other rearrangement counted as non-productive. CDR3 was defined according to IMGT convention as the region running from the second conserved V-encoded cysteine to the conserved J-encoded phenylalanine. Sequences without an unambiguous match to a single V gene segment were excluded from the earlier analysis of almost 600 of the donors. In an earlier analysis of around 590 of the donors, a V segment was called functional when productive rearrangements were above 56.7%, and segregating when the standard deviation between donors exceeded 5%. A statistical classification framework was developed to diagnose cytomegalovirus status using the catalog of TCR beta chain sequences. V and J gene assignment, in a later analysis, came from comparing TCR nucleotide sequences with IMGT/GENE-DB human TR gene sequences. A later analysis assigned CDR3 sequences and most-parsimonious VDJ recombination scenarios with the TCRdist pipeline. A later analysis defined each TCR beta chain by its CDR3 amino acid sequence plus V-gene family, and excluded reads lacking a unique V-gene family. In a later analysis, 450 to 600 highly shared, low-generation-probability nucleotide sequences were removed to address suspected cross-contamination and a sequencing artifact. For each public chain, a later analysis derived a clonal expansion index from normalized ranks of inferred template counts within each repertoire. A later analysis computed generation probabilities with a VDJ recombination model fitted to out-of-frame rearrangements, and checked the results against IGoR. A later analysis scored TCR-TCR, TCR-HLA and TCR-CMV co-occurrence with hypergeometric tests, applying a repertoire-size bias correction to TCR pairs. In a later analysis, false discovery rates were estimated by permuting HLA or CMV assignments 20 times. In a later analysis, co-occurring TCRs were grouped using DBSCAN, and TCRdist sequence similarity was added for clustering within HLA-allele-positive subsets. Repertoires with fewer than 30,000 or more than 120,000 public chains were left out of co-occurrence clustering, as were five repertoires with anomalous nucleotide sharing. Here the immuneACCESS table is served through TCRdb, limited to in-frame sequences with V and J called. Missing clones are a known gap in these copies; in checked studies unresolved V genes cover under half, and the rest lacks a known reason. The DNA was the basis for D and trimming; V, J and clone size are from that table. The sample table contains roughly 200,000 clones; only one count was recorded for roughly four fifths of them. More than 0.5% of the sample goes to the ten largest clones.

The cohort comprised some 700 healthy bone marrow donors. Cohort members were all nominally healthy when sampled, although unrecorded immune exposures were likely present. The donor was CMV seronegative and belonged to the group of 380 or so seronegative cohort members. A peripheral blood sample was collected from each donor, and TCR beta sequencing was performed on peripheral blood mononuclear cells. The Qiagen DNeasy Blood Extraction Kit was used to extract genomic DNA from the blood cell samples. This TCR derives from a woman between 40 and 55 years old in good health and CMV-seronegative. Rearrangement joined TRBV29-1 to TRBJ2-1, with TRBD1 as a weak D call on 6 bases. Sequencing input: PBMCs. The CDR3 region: CSVEDRRTAFNEQFF. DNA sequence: TGCAGCGTTGAAGATAGAAGGACAGCATTCAATGAGCAGTTCTTC.